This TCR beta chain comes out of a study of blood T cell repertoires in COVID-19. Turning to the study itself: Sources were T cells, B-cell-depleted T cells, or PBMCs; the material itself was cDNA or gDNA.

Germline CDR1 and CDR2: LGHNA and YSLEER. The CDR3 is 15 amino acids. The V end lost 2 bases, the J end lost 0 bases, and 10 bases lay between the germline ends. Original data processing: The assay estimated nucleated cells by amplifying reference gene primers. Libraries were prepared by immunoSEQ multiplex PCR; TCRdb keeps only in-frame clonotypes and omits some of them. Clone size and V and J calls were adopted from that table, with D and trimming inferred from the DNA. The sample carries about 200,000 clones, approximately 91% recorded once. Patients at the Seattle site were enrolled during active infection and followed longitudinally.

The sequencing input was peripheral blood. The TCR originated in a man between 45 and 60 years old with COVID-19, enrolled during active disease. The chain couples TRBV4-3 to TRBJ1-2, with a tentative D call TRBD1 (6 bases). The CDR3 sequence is CASSQSGTTNYGYTF. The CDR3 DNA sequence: TGCGCCAGCAGCCAATCAGGGACAACTAACTATGGCTACACCTTC.